This T cell receptor (beta chain) originates from a study of blood T cell repertoires in COVID-19. Clones were sequenced by immunoSEQ multiplex PCR, and TCRdb holds only the in-frame ones, with some missing. The sample contains about 100,000 clones, 79% of which appear only once. Germline values: CDR1 LGHNA, CDR2 YNFKEQ. V was clipped by 0 bases and J by 8 bases, with 13 bases between them. The CDR3 totals 14 residues. The rearrangement uses TRBV4-2 and TRBJ1-2; D is perhaps TRBD1 (6 bases). The TCR sequence derives from a human donor in a cohort sampled during active COVID-19. The sequenced sample consisted of peripheral blood. CDR3 sequence (DNA): TGTGCCAGCAGCCAAGATCCCCGGACAGACGGCTACACCTTC. Protein product: CASSQDPRTDGYTF.